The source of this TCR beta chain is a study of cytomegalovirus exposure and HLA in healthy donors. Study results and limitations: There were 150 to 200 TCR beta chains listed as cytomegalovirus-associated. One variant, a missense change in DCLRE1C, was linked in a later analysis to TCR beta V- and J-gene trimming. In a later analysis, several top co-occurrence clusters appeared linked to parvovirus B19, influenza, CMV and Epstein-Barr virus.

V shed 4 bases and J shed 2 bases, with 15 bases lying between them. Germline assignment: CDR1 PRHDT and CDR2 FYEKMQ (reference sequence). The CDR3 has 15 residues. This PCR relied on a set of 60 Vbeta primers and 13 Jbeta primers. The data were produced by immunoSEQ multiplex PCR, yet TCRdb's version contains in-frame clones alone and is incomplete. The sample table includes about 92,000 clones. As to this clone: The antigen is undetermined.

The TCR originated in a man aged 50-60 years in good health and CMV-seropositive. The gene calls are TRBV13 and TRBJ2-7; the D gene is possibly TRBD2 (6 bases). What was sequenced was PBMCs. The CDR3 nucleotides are TGTGCCAGCAGCTATCGAAGGGGAGGTGCCTACGAGCAGTACTTC. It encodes CASSYRRGGAYEQYF.